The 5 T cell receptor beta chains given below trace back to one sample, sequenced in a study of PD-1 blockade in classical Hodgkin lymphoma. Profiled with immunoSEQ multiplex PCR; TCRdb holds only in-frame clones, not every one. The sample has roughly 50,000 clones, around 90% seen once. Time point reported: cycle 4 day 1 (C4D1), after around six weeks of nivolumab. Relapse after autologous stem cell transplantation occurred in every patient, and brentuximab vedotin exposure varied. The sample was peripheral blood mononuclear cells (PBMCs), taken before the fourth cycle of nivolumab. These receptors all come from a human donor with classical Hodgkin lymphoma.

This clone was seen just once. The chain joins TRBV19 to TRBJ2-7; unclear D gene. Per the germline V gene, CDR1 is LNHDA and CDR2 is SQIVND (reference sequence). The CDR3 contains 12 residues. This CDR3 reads CATERSSYEQYF. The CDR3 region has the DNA TGTGCTACGGAAAGAAGCTCCTACGAGCAGTACTTC.

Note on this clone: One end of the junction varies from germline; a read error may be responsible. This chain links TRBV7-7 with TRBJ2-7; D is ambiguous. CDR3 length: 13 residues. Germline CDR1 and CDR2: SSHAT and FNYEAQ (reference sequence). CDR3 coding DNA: TGTGCTAGCAGCTTAGTAATTAAGGGAGAGCAGTACTTC. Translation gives CASSLVIKGEQYF. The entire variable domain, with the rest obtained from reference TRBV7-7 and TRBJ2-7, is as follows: GAGVSQSPRYKVTKRGQDVTLRCDPISSHATLYWYQQALGQGPEFLTYFNYEAQPDKSGLPSDRFSAERPEGSISTLTIQRTEQRDSAMYRCASSLVIKGEQYFGPGTRLTVT.

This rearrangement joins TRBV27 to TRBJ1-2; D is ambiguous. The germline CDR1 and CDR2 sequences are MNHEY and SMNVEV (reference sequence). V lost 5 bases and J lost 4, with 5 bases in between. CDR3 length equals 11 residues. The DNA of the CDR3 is TGTGCCAGCAGTGATTCCTATGGCTACACCTTC. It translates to CASSDSYGYTF.

Here the CDR3 DNA reads TGTGCCAGCAGCTTAGCCGGGGGCGCAAGGGCCGGGGAGCTGTTTTTT. Its translation: CASSLAGGARAGELFF. The chain recombines TRBV7-2 with TRBJ2-2; D is possibly TRBD1 or TRBD2 (6 bases each). The CDR3 runs 16 residues. CDR1 SGHTA and CDR2 FQGNSA come from the germline V gene. V lost 0 bases, J lost 6 bases, and 14 bases lay in between.

In nucleotides, the CDR3 is TGCGCCAGCAGTGAGTCATTCACCGGGGAGCTGTTTTTT. It translates to CASSESFTGELFF. J is TRBJ2-2 and V is TRBV10-2; D gene ambiguous. The CDR3 has 13 residues. V lost 0 bases and J lost 4, with 3 bases in between. Germline V lookup: CDR1 WSHSY, CDR2 SAAADI.